A single sample is the source of the 21 T cell receptor beta chains below, sequenced in a study of Tregs in tolerant kidney transplant recipients. Repertoires were generated with immunoSEQ multiplex PCR, while TCRdb's copy carries only in-frame clones and drops some. The sample holds fewer than 20,000 clones, 53% seen once. Their antigens are not known. Recipient PBMCs carried a CFSE label and met irradiated graft donor PBMCs for about six days before FACS sorting. The input for sequencing was CD4+ T cells from blood cultured with allogeneic cells, taken before the transplant. These receptor sequences come from a human patient who received a combined kidney and bone marrow transplant.

The chain is built from TRBV11-3 and TRBJ1-2; the D is unclear. Between the trimmed V and J ends, which lost 6 bases and 7 bases, there was a span of 15 bases. CDR1 is SGHNT, CDR2 YENEEA, per germline. The CDR3 sequence is 13 residues long. CDR3 sequence reads: CASSPGSRGGYTF. CDR3 DNA: TGTGCCAGCAGTCCCGGTTCGCGGGGTGGCTACACCTTC.

The rearrangement uses TRBV30 and TRBJ2-5; no firm D call. Germline loops: CDR1 GTSNPN, CDR2 SVGIG (reference sequence). This CDR3 region has 11 residues. V was shortened by 5 bases and J by 2 bases, with 6 bases between the two germline ends. The CDR3 nucleotides read TGTGCCTGGCAGAAACAAGAGACCCAGTACTTC. It translates to CAWQKQETQYF.

The chain links TRBV10-3 to TRBJ1-1; D gene unclear. The V gene's germline CDR1 is ENHRY and CDR2 SYGVKD. CDR3 length: 13 residues. The ends were cut back, 7 bases at V and 2 bases at J, with 11 bases in the middle. CDR3 DNA sequence: TGTGCCATCATGGGAGGTTCTAACACTGAAGCTTTCTTT. Amino acid sequence: CAIMGGSNTEAFF.

The rearrangement joins TRBV29-1 to TRBJ1-2, with a weak D call TRBD1 (6 bases). This CDR3 comprises 13 residues. With 4 bases removed from V and 8 bases from J, the gap between germline ends came to 17 bases. Germline CDR1 SQVTM, CDR2 ANQGSEA. Here the CDR3 reads CSVVRGAGEGYTF. The CDR3 coding sequence is TGCAGCGTTGTACGGGGGGCGGGAGAAGGCTACACCTTC.

The chain uses TRBV21-1 and TRBJ2-1; TRBD1 is the table's D call and was not checked against the DNA. TRBV21-1 is an annotated pseudogene. The CDR3 is 14 residues long. CDR3 protein: CASSKRTGEGEQFF. The CDR3 coding sequence is TGTGCCAGCAGCAAACGTACAGGGGAAGGTGAGCAGTTCTTC.

The chain couples TRBV5-4 to TRBJ1-2; D gene uncertain. The CDR3 covers 14 residues. Germline V gives CDR1 SGHNT, CDR2 YYREEE (reference sequence). Between the trimmed V and J ends, which lost 4 bases and 3 bases, there was a span of 13 bases. The CDR3 sequence is CASSVQDNYYGYTF. DNA for the CDR3: TGTGCCAGCAGCGTCCAGGATAACTACTATGGCTACACCTTC.

This clone was seen a few times. The chain carries TRBV5-1 and TRBJ1-1; D may be TRBD1 (5 bases). Trimming shortened V by 5 bases and J by 4 bases, and 12 bases separated the two germline ends. CDR3 size: 13 residues. Germline CDR1 and CDR2: SGHRS and YFSETQ. For the CDR3, the DNA is TGCGCCAGCAGTAGGGGCCTGGGCACTGAAGCTTTCTTT. This gives the protein CASSRGLGTEAFF.

Note on this clone: One end of the junction varies from germline; a read error may be responsible. Written as DNA, the CDR3 is TGTGCCAGGACAGCTTCACCCTTT. This translates into CARTASPF. V usage is TRBV6-4 and J usage is TRBJ1-1; D perhaps matches TRBD1 (5 bases). The CDR3 length is 8 residues. CDR1 and CDR2 from the germline V gene are MRHNA and SNTAGT.

The chain has TRBV4-3 and TRBJ1-4; 8 bases map to TRBD1. The length of the CDR3 is 17 residues. In germline, CDR1 is LGHNA, CDR2 YSLEER. V shed 2 bases and J 9 bases; nucleotides not matched to a gene: 14. The chain's CDR3 is CASSQIRTGRGKKKLFF. The CDR3 DNA is TGCGCCAGCAGCCAAATTCGGACAGGGCGAGGGAAAAAAAAACTGTTTTTT.

The V gene is TRBV5-1, the J gene TRBJ1-3, with TRBD1 identical over 8 bases. Germline CDR1 SGHRS, CDR2 YFSETQ. The V and J ends lost 3 bases and 2 bases, in that order; junction bases with no gene match: 1. The CDR3 extends over 14 amino acids. CDR3 sequence reads: CASSSGGTGNTIYF. The CDR3 DNA follows: TGCGCCAGCAGCTCAGGGGGCACTGGAAACACCATATATTTT.

V is TRBV5-1 and J is TRBJ2-5; 12 nucleotides match TRBD2. Germline V gene data show CDR1 as SGHRS and CDR2 as YFSETQ. This CDR3 contains 16 residues. The ends lost 2 bases at V and 5 bases at J; junction bases unmatched: 7. Here the CDR3 reads CASSLPRLAGVETQYF. CDR3 in DNA: TGCGCCAGCAGCTTACCTCGACTAGCGGGGGTTGAGACCCAGTACTTC.

The rearrangement links TRBV29-1 to TRBJ2-1; 9 bases are shared with TRBD2. The CDR3 is 13 residues long. Germline CDR1 SQVTM, CDR2 ANQGSEA. The V and J ends lost 8 bases and 8 bases, in that order; junction bases with no gene match: 10. The CDR3 bases are TGCAGCTTCGGCGGGACTAGCTGGGATGAGCAGTTCTTC. This translates into CSFGGTSWDEQFF.

V and J are TRBV28 and TRBJ2-1; 7 nucleotides agree with TRBD2. The V segment lost 5 bases and the J segment 4 bases; nucleotides outside the gene matches: 8. The germline V gene has CDR1 MDHEN and CDR2 SYDVKM. This CDR3 spans 15 amino acids. This CDR3 reads CASSPGGWQYNEQFF. In DNA form, the CDR3 reads TGTGCCAGCAGTCCCGGGGGGTGGCAGTACAATGAGCAGTTCTTC.

There are a few counts of this clone. The chain combines TRBV5-6 with TRBJ1-4, with a weak D call TRBD1 (6 bases). V lost 5 bases, J lost 0 bases, and 8 bases lay in between. The CDR3 covers 14 residues. CDR1 and CDR2 from the germline V gene are SGHDT and YYEEEE. The CDR3 DNA reads TGTGCCAGCAGTCCAGGGGCAACTAATGAAAAACTGTTTTTT. This translates into CASSPGATNEKLFF.

The chain employs TRBV19 and TRBJ2-2, with 7 bases that match TRBD1. This CDR3 is 14 amino acids long. Germline V lookup: CDR1 LNHDA, CDR2 SQIVND (reference sequence). In nucleotides, the CDR3 is TGTGGAGTACAGGGGATTGGTCTAACCGGGGAGCTGTTTTTT. This translates into CGVQGIGLTGELFF.

The chain uses TRBV5-1 and TRBJ2-7; D remains unclear. Germline V gene lookup returns CDR1 SGHRS and CDR2 YFSETQ. CDR3 length: 12 amino acids. V gave up 0 bases and J gave up 6 bases, with 7 bases separating them. The CDR3 region is CASSLGQLEQYF. CDR3 sequence (DNA): TGCGCCAGCAGCTTGGGACAACTCGAGCAGTACTTC.

By share, this clone counts as medium-sized (0.01 to 0.1%). The chain is built from TRBV5-1 and TRBJ2-3; 13 bases match TRBD2. J was trimmed by 4 bases and V by 1 base; bases with no gene match: 6. This CDR3 spans 17 amino acids. Looked up from germline, CDR1 is SGHRS and CDR2 is YFSETQ. CDR3 residues: CASSLRLAGGWSDTQYF. The CDR3 bases are TGCGCCAGCAGCTTGAGACTAGCGGGAGGTTGGTCAGATACGCAGTATTTT.

This sequence joins TRBV5-4 and TRBJ2-7; 8 bases line up with TRBD1. CDR3 size: 13 residues. Looked up from germline, CDR1 is SGHNT and CDR2 is YYREEE (reference sequence). The ends lost 3 bases at V and 5 bases at J; junction bases unmatched: 4. The CDR3 DNA follows: TGTGCCAGCAGCTGGACAGGGAGCCACGAGCAGTACTTC. Protein: CASSWTGSHEQYF.

V usage is TRBV11-3 and J usage is TRBJ2-1, with TRBD2 matching 7 bases. The germline V gene has CDR1 SGHNT and CDR2 YENEEA. The length of the CDR3 is 16 residues. The V and J ends lost 3 bases and 0 bases, in that order; junction bases with no gene match: 5. The CDR3 DNA follows: TGTGCCAGCAGCTTGGAGGGAGGGAACTCCTACAATGAGCAGTTCTTC. It codes for CASSLEGGNSYNEQFF.

In this sample, this clone turned up once. The chain uses TRBV11-3 and TRBJ1-2; the D is unclear. This CDR3 is 13 amino acids long. With 0 bases removed from V and 1 base from J, the gap between germline ends came to 3 bases. Germline V lookup: CDR1 SGHNT, CDR2 YENEEA. The CDR3 region has the DNA TGTGCCAGCAGCTTAGACTATAACTATGGCTACACCTTC. Residues: CASSLDYNYGYTF.

Relative to its sample, this clone is medium-sized. The chain uses TRBV7-3 and TRBJ1-1; no definite D call. The CDR3 spans 13 residues. Trimming shortened V by 5 bases and J by 0 bases, and 7 bases separated the two germline ends. Germline lookup yields CDR1 SGHTA and CDR2 FQGTGA. Written as DNA, the CDR3 is TGTGCCAGCAGCGCACACCTGAACACTGAAGCTTTCTTT. Protein: CASSAHLNTEAFF.